Each of the 7 T cell receptor beta chains below was sequenced from the same sample in a study of Tregs in tolerant kidney transplant recipients (dated by TCRdb to about 2019). What the time point label conveys for this sample: blood sample drawn before combined kidney and bone marrow transplant. The protocol used for the library was the immunoSEQ multiplex PCR assay. Not all clones reach the TCRdb copy of this immuneACCESS table, which keeps in-frame sequences only. Checked studies attribute under half of the gap to unresolved V genes and leave the rest unexplained. The table for this sample lists 100,000 to 130,000 clones; nearly 90% of them were counted only once. The ten largest clonotypes hold 0.34% of the sample. The material was CD4+ T cells from blood, obtained before the transplant. The receptor set was obtained from a human donor who received a combined kidney and bone marrow transplant.

The rearrangement joins TRBV7-2 to TRBJ1-1, with D maybe TRBD1 (6 bases). Germline V gene sequence: CDR1 SGHTA, CDR2 FQGNSA. Trimming left V 1 base short and J 4 bases short, with 13 bases between. This CDR3 region has 15 residues. The CDR3 region has the DNA TGTGCCAGCAGCTTAGGGGGGGGGCGAGGCACTGAAGCTTTCTTT. The encoded protein is CASSLGGGRGTEAFF. The complete variable domain, with remaining parts taken from reference TRBV7-2 and TRBJ1-1, reads GAGVSQSPSNKVTEKGKDVELRCDPISGHTALYWYRQSLGQGLEFLIYFQGNSAPDKSGLPSDRFSAERTGGSVSTLTIQRTQQEDSAVYLCASSLGGGRGTEAFFGQGTRLTVV.

The J gene is TRBJ1-2, the V gene TRBV28, with D perhaps matching TRBD1 (5 bases). Trimming left V 7 bases short and J 3 bases short, with 15 bases between. CDR3 size: 14 residues. Germline V CDR1 and CDR2: MDHEN, SYDVKM. CDR3 protein: CASTLQGMDYGYTF. The CDR3 DNA follows: TGTGCCAGCACCCTTCAGGGCATGGACTATGGCTACACCTTC.

V is TRBV30 and J is TRBJ1-5; 12 bases fit TRBD1. V dropped 4 bases and J dropped 0; count of bases not matched to a gene: 13. This CDR3 is 19 amino acids long. CDR1 and CDR2 (germline): GTSNPN, SVGIG (reference sequence). The CDR3, as DNA: TGTGCCTGGAAAGAGCTACCGGGACAGGGGGCTCATAGCAATCAGCCCCAGCATTTT. Amino acids: CAWKELPGQGAHSNQPQHF.

In the case of this clone: Other DNA sequences in the same sample also yield this CDR3. The CDR3 region is CASSTTVAQPQHF. CDR3 DNA sequence: TGTGCCAGCAGTACGACAGTCGCTCAGCCCCAGCATTTT. The chain combines TRBV27 with TRBJ1-5, with D possibly TRBD1 on 5 matching bases. The CDR3 totals 13 residues. CDR1 MNHEY and CDR2 SMNVEV come from the germline V gene (reference sequence). The ends were cut back, 5 bases at V and 6 bases at J, with 11 bases in the middle.

The table lists this clone with a count of one. The chain uses TRBV27 and TRBJ2-7, with 8 bases lining up with TRBD2. Germline CDR1 reads MNHEY; CDR2 reads SMNVEV (reference sequence). The CDR3 sequence is 14 residues long. V was pared by 3 bases and J by 2 bases, with 3 bases of the junction left unmatched. CDR3 amino acids: CASSFTSGAYEQYF. The CDR3 coding sequence is TGTGCCAGCAGTTTTACTAGCGGAGCCTACGAGCAGTACTTC.

The chain links TRBV2 to TRBJ2-7; 10 nucleotides line up with TRBD2. The J segment lost 3 bases and the V segment lost 10 bases, leaving 9 bases of the junction unmatched. The V gene's germline CDR1 is SNHLY and CDR2 FYNNEI. This CDR3 has 14 amino acids. In DNA, the CDR3 is TGTGCCAACAAAATTGCTAGCGGGAGCTACGAGCAGTACTTC. Its protein product is CANKIASGSYEQYF.

The chain has TRBV19 and TRBJ1-2; D is undetermined. CDR1 is LNHDA, CDR2 SQIVND, per germline (reference sequence). This CDR3 comprises 14 residues. V was trimmed by 7 bases and J by 5 bases, leaving 17 bases between them. The CDR3: CASTTISEVYGYTF. CDR3 coding DNA: TGTGCCAGTACCACTATCTCAGAGGTTTATGGCTACACCTTC.